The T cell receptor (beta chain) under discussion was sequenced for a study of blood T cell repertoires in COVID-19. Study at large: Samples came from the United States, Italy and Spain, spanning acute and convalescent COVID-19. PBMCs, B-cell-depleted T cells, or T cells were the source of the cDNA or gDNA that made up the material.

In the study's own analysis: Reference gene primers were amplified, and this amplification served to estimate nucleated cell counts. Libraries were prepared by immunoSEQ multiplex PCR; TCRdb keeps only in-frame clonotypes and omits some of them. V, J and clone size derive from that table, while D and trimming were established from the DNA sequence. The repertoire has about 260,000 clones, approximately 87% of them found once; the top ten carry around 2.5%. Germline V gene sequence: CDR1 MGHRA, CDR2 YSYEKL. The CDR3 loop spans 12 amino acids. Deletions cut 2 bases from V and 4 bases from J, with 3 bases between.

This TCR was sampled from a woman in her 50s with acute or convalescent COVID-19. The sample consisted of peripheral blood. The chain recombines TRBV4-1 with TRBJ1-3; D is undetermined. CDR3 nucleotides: TGCGCCAGCAGCCAACCAGGAAACACCATATATTTT. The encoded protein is CASSQPGNTIYF.